Below are 31 T cell receptor beta chains sequenced from a single sample in a study of blood T cell repertoires in COVID-19. Generated by immunoSEQ multiplex PCR, the TCRdb table keeps only in-frame clones and is missing some. Seen here are about 240,000 clones, about 83% observed once, and the top ten hold approximately 13%. The sample taken for sequencing was peripheral blood. The receptors derive from a man older than 75 with acute or convalescent COVID-19.

CDR3 sequence reads: CASSPYQGGYQPQHF. CDR3 coding DNA: TGTGCCAGCAGTCCCTACCAAGGAGGTTATCAGCCCCAGCATTTT. The chain joins TRBV6-2 or TRBV6-3 to TRBJ1-5; D not certain. Germline assignment: CDR1 MNHEY and CDR2 SVGEGT. Trimming pared 5 bases from V and 5 bases from J, leaving 16 bases between. There are 15 residues in the CDR3.

This chain joins TRBV28 and TRBJ1-1; weak D call: TRBD1 (6 bases). The germline V gene encodes CDR1 MDHEN and CDR2 SYDVKM. Trimming removed 7 bases at V and 5 bases at J, with 20 bases between. The CDR3 extends over 15 amino acids. The CDR3 DNA sequence: TGTGCCAGCATGGGAGGGGGGGCCGAAAGGACTGAAGCTTTCTTT. This codes for CASMGGGAERTEAFF.

This clone was seen just once. V usage is TRBV5-1 and J usage is TRBJ2-5, with TRBD1 matching 9 bases. Germline V CDR1 and CDR2: SGHRS, YFSETQ. CDR3 length equals 16 residues. V dropped 2 bases and J dropped 2; count of bases not matched to a gene: 7. CDR3 DNA sequence: TGCGCCAGCAGCTTTACCGGGACAGGGTCTCAAGAGACCCAGTACTTC. Amino acids: CASSFTGTGSQETQYF. Full variable domain (rest looked up from reference TRBV5-1 and TRBJ2-5): KAGVTQTPRYLIKTRGQQVTLSCSPISGHRSVSWYQQTPGQGLQFLFEYFSETQRNKGNFPGRFSGRQFSNSRSEMNVSTLELGDSALYLCASSFTGTGSQETQYFGPGTRLLVL.

The J gene is TRBJ1-3, the V gene TRBV25-1, with 8 positions matching TRBD1. The germline gives CDR1 MGHDK, CDR2 SYGVNS. The CDR3 runs 17 residues. The ends lost 4 bases at V and 0 bases at J; junction bases unmatched: 8. CDR3 sequence reads: CASSARTGTNSGNTIYF. The DNA of the CDR3 is TGTGCCAGCAGTGCCCGGACAGGGACTAACTCTGGAAACACCATATATTTT. The full variable domain, completed using reference TRBV25-1 and TRBJ1-3, is EADIYQTPRYLVIGTGKKITLECSQTMGHDKMYWYQQDPGMELHLIHYSYGVNSTEKGDLSSESTVSRIRTEHFPLTLESARPSHTSQYLCASSARTGTNSGNTIYFGEGSWLTVV.

The chain combines TRBV11-3 with TRBJ2-3; the match to TRBD2 covers 10 bases. This CDR3 spans 15 amino acids. V gave up 1 base and J gave up 3 bases; unmatched junction bases: 1. CDR1 and CDR2 (germline): SGHNT, YENEEA. In nucleotides, the CDR3 is TGTGCCAGCAGCTTAGCGGGACTAGCGACAGATACGCAGTATTTT. Protein product: CASSLAGLATDTQYF.

The CDR3 DNA sequence: TGTGCCAGCAGTCCCAGGTTACTAGCGTTCTCCTACAATGAGCAGTTCTTC. It specifies CASSPRLLAFSYNEQFF. V usage is TRBV28 and J usage is TRBJ2-1; 7 bases align to TRBD2. The CDR3 consists of 17 residues. Germline CDR1 is MDHEN and CDR2 is SYDVKM. V was clipped by 5 bases and J by 0 bases; unmatched bases: 10.

This clone was seen only once. V and J are TRBV5-4 and TRBJ2-1; TRBD2 matches at 9 bases. The CDR3 runs to 15 residues. The V segment lost 9 bases and the J segment 9 bases; nucleotides outside the gene matches: 16. The germline gives CDR1 SGHNT, CDR2 YYREEE (reference sequence). CDR3 sequence (DNA): TGTGCCACCAAGCTTGCTTGGCGGGGGGGTGTTGAGCAGTTCTTC. It codes for CATKLAWRGGVEQFF.

The chain joins TRBV10-2 to TRBJ1-1; D is ambiguous. The CDR3 spans 14 residues. V lost 4 bases and J lost 0, with 9 bases in between. Germline CDR1 WSHSY, CDR2 SAAADI. CDR3 loop: CASSGGQMNTEAFF. Written as DNA, the CDR3 is TGCGCCAGCAGTGGAGGCCAGATGAACACTGAAGCTTTCTTT.

V and J are TRBV5-6 and TRBJ2-3, with D maybe TRBD2 (6 bases). With 3 bases removed from V and 2 bases from J, the gap between germline ends came to 16 bases. Per the germline V gene, CDR1 is SGHDT and CDR2 is YYEEEE. The CDR3 extends over 16 amino acids. The CDR3 sequence is CASSSPRDWVTDTQYF. The CDR3, as DNA: TGTGCCAGCAGCTCGCCCCGGGACTGGGTCACAGATACGCAGTATTTT.

The rearrangement uses TRBV2 and TRBJ2-5; TRBD1 matches at 7 bases. Germline V lookup: CDR1 SNHLY, CDR2 FYNNEI. This CDR3 region has 15 residues. The trim removed 5 bases at V and 1 base at J, leaving 7 bases unmatched. The CDR3, as DNA: TGTGCCAGCAGTAAGGACAGGCAACGCCAAGAGACCCAGTACTTC. It encodes CASSKDRQRQETQYF.

The chain joins TRBV28 to TRBJ1-5; possible D gene TRBD1, 5 bases. The CDR3 loop spans 13 amino acids. Trimming shortened V by 8 bases and J by 2 bases, and 10 bases separated the two germline ends. From germline, CDR1 is MDHEN and CDR2 SYDVKM. CDR3 in amino acids: CASLWGGNQPQHF. Here the CDR3 DNA reads TGTGCCAGCCTCTGGGGGGGCAATCAGCCCCAGCATTTT.

The chain couples TRBV3-1 (or the pseudogene TRBV3-2) to TRBJ1-2; maybe TRBD1 (5 bases). With 2 bases removed from V and 8 bases from J, the gap between germline ends came to 21 bases. CDR1 and CDR2 (germline): LGHDT, YNNKEL (reference sequence). The CDR3 sequence is 16 residues long. The chain's CDR3 is CASSQRGEGRVRGYTF. The CDR3 DNA is TGTGCCAGCAGCCAACGGGGGGAGGGACGGGTCCGAGGCTACACCTTC.

The CDR3 region is CATSSAGDSNQPQHF. The CDR3 DNA follows: TGTGCCACCAGCAGTGCAGGGGATAGCAATCAGCCCCAGCATTTT. The rearrangement links TRBV15 to TRBJ1-5, with D possibly matching TRBD1 (6 bases). Germline CDR1 and CDR2: LNHNV and YYDKDF (reference sequence). Deletions cut 3 bases from V and 0 bases from J, with 9 bases between. The CDR3 covers 15 residues.

In this sample, this clone turned up a few times. This rearrangement joins TRBV7-3 to TRBJ1-1, with D possibly being TRBD1 (5 bases). The V and J ends lost 5 bases and 3 bases respectively, with 10 bases between them. Germline CDR1 is SGHTA and CDR2 is FQGTGA. This CDR3 contains 13 residues. The CDR3 bases are TGTGCCAGCAGCCCCGTAGGGGACACTGAAGCTTTCTTT. Translation gives CASSPVGDTEAFF. Full variable domain (outside the CDR3, taken from reference TRBV7-3 and TRBJ1-1): GAGVSQTPSNKVTEKGKYVELRCDPISGHTALYWYRQSLGQGPEFLIYFQGTGAADDSGLPNDRFFAVRPEGSVSTLKIQRTERGDSAVYLCASSPVGDTEAFFGQGTRLTVV.

The chain joins TRBV7-8 to TRBJ2-1, with 11 bases aligning to TRBD2. V shed 8 bases and J 8 bases; nucleotides not matched to a gene: 8. The CDR3 is 14 residues long. Germline CDR1 SGHVS, CDR2 FQNEAQ. CDR3 sequence (DNA): TGTGCCAGCCTCCTACTAGCGGGGGAGGATGAGCAGTTCTTC. Protein product: CASLLLAGEDEQFF.

The J gene is TRBJ1-4, the V gene TRBV2; the match to TRBD1 covers 8 bases. The germline gives CDR1 SNHLY, CDR2 FYNNEI. Trimming removed 7 bases from V and 3 bases from J; junction bases left unmatched: 4. CDR3 length: 14 amino acids. Here the CDR3 DNA reads TGTGCCAGCATTCTGGACAGGGCTAATGAAAAACTGTTTTTT. It yields the protein CASILDRANEKLFF.

The chain joins TRBV7-8 to TRBJ1-2; D is perhaps TRBD1 (6 bases). This CDR3 is 14 amino acids long. In germline, CDR1 is SGHVS, CDR2 FQNEAQ. The V end was cut by 5 bases, the J end by 2 bases, with 12 bases between. The CDR3 reads CASSLGQLNYGYTF. CDR3 nucleotides: TGTGCCAGCAGCCTAGGACAGTTAAACTATGGCTACACCTTC.

J is TRBJ2-1 and V is TRBV11-2, with D tentatively TRBD1 (6 bases). V lost 5 bases to trimming and J lost 9 bases, with 14 bases between them. The CDR3 consists of 13 residues. The germline V gene has CDR1 SGHAT and CDR2 FQNNGV. This CDR3 reads CASSPQGLGEQFF. The CDR3 DNA reads as TGTGCCAGCAGCCCACAGGGTTTGGGTGAGCAGTTCTTC.

The chain carries TRBV12-5 and TRBJ1-3; D gene unclear. V gave up 3 bases and J gave up 0 bases, with 3 bases separating them. CDR1 LGHNT and CDR2 FRNRAP come from the germline V gene. The CDR3 loop spans 13 amino acids. Here the CDR3 DNA reads TGTGCTAGTGGTTTCGGCTCTGGAAACACCATATATTTT. This gives the protein CASGFGSGNTIYF.

This CDR3 reads CASSEGRNSNQPQHF. CDR3 nucleotides: TGTGCCAGCAGTGAGGGCAGAAATAGCAATCAGCCCCAGCATTTT. V and J are TRBV2 and TRBJ1-5; no clear D gene. Per the germline V gene, CDR1 is SNHLY and CDR2 is FYNNEI. The CDR3 runs to 15 residues. Trimming pared 3 bases from V and 0 bases from J, leaving 9 bases between.

The chain couples TRBV7-2 to TRBJ2-1; D perhaps matches TRBD2 (6 bases). V lost 0 bases, J lost 16 bases, and 13 bases lay in between. Germline CDR1 reads SGHTA; CDR2 reads FQGNSA. CDR3 length: 12 amino acids. CDR3 loop: CASSLATGGEFF. The CDR3, as DNA: TGTGCCAGCAGCTTAGCGACGGGCGGGGAATTCTTC.

This chain joins TRBV9 and TRBJ1-1, with 9 nucleotides matching TRBD1. The CDR3 totals 16 residues. V dropped 4 bases and J dropped 4; count of bases not matched to a gene: 11. The germline gives CDR1 SGDLS, CDR2 YYNGEE. CDR3 coding DNA: TGTGCCAGCAGCCTCGGGACAGGGACCCCCAGCACTGAAGCTTTCTTT. Encoded protein: CASSLGTGTPSTEAFF.

The CDR3 DNA reads TGTGCCAGCAGTTGGGACACTAGCTCCTACAATGAGCAGTTCTTC. This gives the protein CASSWDTSSYNEQFF. This chain joins TRBV5-4 and TRBJ2-1, with a tentative D call TRBD1 (6 bases). Trimming shortened V by 5 bases and J by 0 bases, and 12 bases separated the two germline ends. The CDR3 is made up of 15 amino acids. CDR1 is SGHNT and CDR2 is YYREEE in the germline V gene (reference sequence).

The chain has TRBV7-2 and TRBJ2-1; D is possibly TRBD2 (7 bases). The germline V gene has CDR1 SGHTA and CDR2 FQGNSA. V dropped 6 bases and J dropped 6 bases, with 12 bases sitting between them. The CDR3 sequence is 13 residues long. The CDR3 DNA reads as TGTGCCAGCAGGTCGGGGGGCCGCAATGAGCAGTTCTTC. The encoded protein is CASRSGGRNEQFF.

This clone was picked up one time. The genes are TRBV12-3 or TRBV12-4 and TRBJ1-6; TRBD1 is a possible D gene (6 bases). Trimming cost V 8 bases and J 9 bases, with 14 bases left between them. The CDR3 runs to 13 residues. The DNA of the CDR3 is TGTGCCAGCGGGGGCAGGGGCTTTTCACCCCTCCACTTT. Translation: CASGGRGFSPLHF.

The chain recombines TRBV7-9 with TRBJ2-6; 11 bases fit TRBD1. The CDR3 is 19 residues long. J was trimmed by 4 bases and V by 3 bases; bases with no gene match: 11. From germline, CDR1 is SEHNR and CDR2 FQNEAQ (reference sequence). The CDR3: CASSFSAGTGGAGANVLTF. CDR3 nucleotides: TGTGCCAGCAGCTTTTCGGCGGGGACAGGGGGAGCCGGGGCCAACGTCCTGACTTTC.

This chain links TRBV24-1 with TRBJ2-7; TRBD1 aligns across 11 bases. The germline CDR1 and CDR2 sequences are KGHDR and SFDVKD. V lost 1 base, J lost 3 bases, and 4 bases stayed unmatched. The CDR3 sequence is 16 residues long. CDR3 loop: CATSDLGTGGVYEQYF. CDR3 nucleotide sequence: TGTGCCACCAGTGATTTAGGGACAGGGGGTGTCTACGAGCAGTACTTC.

The chain carries TRBV18 and TRBJ1-5; maybe TRBD1 (6 bases). V was clipped by 3 bases and J by 6 bases, with 15 bases between them. The CDR3 loop spans 15 amino acids. Germline V gene sequence: CDR1 KGHSH, CDR2 LQKENI. CDR3 sequence (DNA): TGTGCCAGCTCACCCCAGACAGGCTCCGGTCAGCCCCAGCATTTT. Protein sequence: CASSPQTGSGQPQHF. Complete variable domain (other parts from reference TRBV18 and TRBJ1-5): NAGVMQNPRHLVRRRGQEARLRCSPMKGHSHVYWYRQLPEEGLKFMVYLQKENIIDESGMPKERFSAEFPKEGPSILRIQQVVRGDSAAYFCASSPQTGSGQPQHFGDGTRLSIL.

The chain combines TRBV11-2 with TRBJ1-1, with D possibly being TRBD1 (6 bases). V was pared by 4 bases and J by 5 bases, with 8 bases between. The CDR3 loop spans 12 amino acids. The germline CDR1 and CDR2 sequences are SGHAT and FQNNGV. The CDR3 loop is CASSWQGTEAFF. CDR3 nucleotide sequence: TGTGCCAGCAGCTGGCAGGGGACTGAAGCTTTCTTT.

V gene TRBV7-2 combines with J gene TRBJ2-5; TRBD1 agrees at 8 bases. The CDR3 totals 17 residues. J gave up 5 bases and V 1 base, and 12 bases lay outside the gene matches. Germline loops: CDR1 SGHTA, CDR2 FQGNSA. Written as DNA, the CDR3 is TGTGCCAGCAGCTTAGGAGTCGGACAGGGAATTGTGGAGACCCAGTACTTC. Translation: CASSLGVGQGIVETQYF. The whole variable domain, remainder taken from reference TRBV7-2 and TRBJ2-5, is GAGVSQSPSNKVTEKGKDVELRCDPISGHTALYWYRQSLGQGLEFLIYFQGNSAPDKSGLPSDRFSAERTGGSVSTLTIQRTQQEDSAVYLCASSLGVGQGIVETQYFGPGTRLLVL.

The sample holds a few counts of this clone. The CDR3: CSVKLDRATNEKLFF. CDR3 nucleotides: TGCAGCGTTAAACTCGACAGGGCGACTAATGAAAAACTGTTTTTT. V gene TRBV29-1 combines with J gene TRBJ1-4; 7 bases align to TRBD1. This CDR3 region has 15 residues. V was pared by 5 bases and J by 2 bases, with 8 bases of the junction left unmatched. Germline CDR1 reads SQVTM; CDR2 reads ANQGSEA. The entire variable domain, with the rest obtained from reference TRBV29-1 and TRBJ1-4, is as follows: SAVISQKPSRDICQRGTSLTIQCQVDSQVTMMFWYRQQPGQSLTLIATANQGSEATYESGFVIDKFPISRPNLTFSTLTVSNMSPEDSSIYLCSVKLDRATNEKLFFGSGTQLSVL.